The 30 T cell receptor beta chains presented below share a single source sample, sequenced in a study of identical twins. TCRdb processed the 5' RACE reads anew with MiXCR; each CDR3 protein has one entry. The table has 250,000 to 350,000 distinct CDR3 sequences, less than 9.5% seen once. Separately, the same data were catalogued under a study of yellow fever vaccine responses in identical twins.

Source material: CD8+ T cells sorted from blood. The receptor set was obtained from a woman younger than 35 in good health.

The chain recombines TRBV29-1 with TRBJ2-7; 10 bases map to TRBD2. J was trimmed by 7 bases and V by 2 bases; bases with no gene match: 14. Germline loops: CDR1 SQVTM, CDR2 ANQGSEA. There are 16 residues in the CDR3. CDR3 sequence: CSVEFVTSGLVGEQYF. CDR3 coding DNA: TGCAGCGTTGAATTTGTGACTAGCGGGTTGGTTGGAGAGCAGTACTTC.

This clonotype was seen repeatedly, ten times or more. The chain links TRBV12-3 or TRBV12-4 to TRBJ1-2, with D hard to call. V dropped 6 bases and J dropped 3 bases, with 17 bases sitting between them. This CDR3 contains 15 residues. The CDR3 DNA reads TGTGCCAGCAGGTCAGACCCGGCGGGATACTATGGCTACACCTTC. Amino acid sequence: CASRSDPAGYYGYTF.

This clonotype was picked up a small number of times. The chain combines TRBV5-1 with TRBJ1-1; 9 nucleotides align to TRBD1. Germline V CDR1 and CDR2: SGHRS, YFSETQ. CDR3 length: 13 residues. The trim removed 3 bases at V and 7 bases at J, leaving 4 bases unmatched. The CDR3 nucleotides read TGCGCCAGCAGCTGGACAGGGGACGGTGAAGCTTTCTTT. It encodes CASSWTGDGEAFF.

This clonotype was seen a few times. V is TRBV6-1 and J is TRBJ2-7; no clear D gene. V was clipped by 1 base and J by 0 bases, with 10 bases between them. The CDR3 loop spans 15 amino acids. Germline V gene sequence: CDR1 MNHNS, CDR2 SASEGT. CDR3: CASSEEVEISYEQYF. CDR3 DNA sequence: TGTGCCAGCAGTGAAGAGGTGGAAATCTCCTACGAGCAGTACTTC.

The rearrangement uses TRBV30 and TRBJ1-3; no reliable D call. The CDR3 consists of 11 residues. V was trimmed by 1 base and J by 7 bases, leaving 5 bases between them. CDR1 GTSNPN and CDR2 SVGIG come from the germline V gene (reference sequence). CDR3 loop: CAWSGGNTIYF. The CDR3 coding sequence is TGTGCCTGGAGTGGAGGGAACACCATATATTTT.

The rearrangement uses TRBV6-4 and TRBJ2-1; tentative D call: TRBD2 (6 bases). V was shortened by 0 bases and J by 3 bases, with 9 bases between the two germline ends. The CDR3 extends over 15 amino acids. Germline lookup yields CDR1 MRHNA and CDR2 SNTAGT. Here the CDR3 reads CASSDSGTGYNEQFF. The DNA of the CDR3 is TGTGCCAGCAGTGACTCGGGGACTGGCTACAATGAGCAGTTCTTC.

In this sample, this clonotype turned up many times. The chain couples TRBV27 to TRBJ2-1; D gene uncertain. Trimming cost V 7 bases and J 8 bases, with 12 bases left between them. In germline, CDR1 is MNHEY, CDR2 SMNVEV (reference sequence). This CDR3 comprises 12 residues. The CDR3: CASTSLLDEQFF. CDR3 in DNA: TGTGCCAGCACATCCCTTCTAGATGAGCAGTTCTTC.

This clonotype was counted ten times or more. This chain links TRBV7-9 with TRBJ2-1, with a possible D match to TRBD1 (6 bases). Germline V gene sequence: CDR1 SEHNR, CDR2 FQNEAQ (reference sequence). Trimming shortened V by 5 bases and J by 6 bases, and 17 bases separated the two germline ends. The CDR3 totals 15 residues. The CDR3 reads CASSPPGTILNEQFF. The CDR3, as DNA: TGTGCCAGCAGCCCTCCCGGGACAATCCTCAATGAGCAGTTCTTC.

In this sample, this clonotype turned up a few times. The chain carries TRBV20-1 and TRBJ1-6, with no clear D. CDR3 length: 10 residues. The ends were cut back, 4 bases at V and 14 bases at J, with 9 bases in the middle. Germline-derived CDR1 and CDR2 are DFQATT and SNEGSKA (reference sequence). CDR3 residues: CSAMSPTLHF. The CDR3 DNA is TGCAGTGCTATGAGCCCAACCCTCCACTTT.

The chain combines TRBV27 with TRBJ2-1; the D call may be TRBD1 or TRBD2 (6 bases each). Germline loops: CDR1 MNHEY, CDR2 SMNVEV (reference sequence). Trimming took 7 bases from V and 5 from J, leaving 12 bases between them. This CDR3 is 13 amino acids long. CDR3 residues: CASTRRGDNEQFF. The CDR3 DNA reads TGTGCCAGCACCCGAAGGGGGGACAATGAGCAGTTCTTC.

A remark on this clonotype: Since a much larger clone is just one base distant, this may be a read error. This chain connects TRBV2 to TRBJ2-7, with D perhaps given as TRBD1 or TRBD2 (5 bases each). The CDR3 sequence is 15 residues long. Germline CDR1 SNHLY, CDR2 FYNNEI. CDR3 nucleotides: TGTGCCAGCAGTGAAGCAGTAACAGGTAGCGACGAGCAGAACTTC. It encodes CASSEAVTGSDEQNF.

This chain joins TRBV9 and TRBJ2-7; possibly TRBD1 or TRBD2 for D (6 bases each). Germline V CDR1 and CDR2: SGDLS, YYNGEE. The V end lost 3 bases, the J end lost 2 bases, and 15 bases lay between the germline ends. The CDR3 sequence is 15 residues long. This CDR3 is CASSEGTGRTYEQYF. The CDR3 bases are TGTGCCAGCAGCGAAGGAACAGGGAGGACCTACGAGCAGTACTTC.

This clonotype has just a few counts. The CDR3 DNA reads as TGCAGTGCCCCCTGGGGCGGGAGGGTCGAGCAGTACTTC. It encodes CSAPWGGRVEQYF. The gene calls are TRBV20-1 and TRBJ2-7; the match to TRBD2 covers 9 bases. This CDR3 is built from 13 residues. Germline CDR1 reads DFQATT; CDR2 reads SNEGSKA (reference sequence). J gave up 6 bases and V 6 bases, and 9 bases lay outside the gene matches.

The V and J genes are TRBV18 and TRBJ2-7; perhaps TRBD2 as D (6 bases). V lost 3 bases and J 0 bases, leaving 12 bases between the germline ends. Germline lookup yields CDR1 KGHSH and CDR2 LQKENI. The CDR3 is 15 residues long. CDR3 sequence (DNA): TGTGCCAGCTCACCTGAGGCGGGGAGCTCCTACGAGCAGTACTTC. This sequence encodes CASSPEAGSSYEQYF.

This clonotype was counted between two and nine times. The V and J genes are TRBV20-1 and TRBJ2-1; no definite D call. V dropped 3 bases and J dropped 10 bases, with 13 bases sitting between them. The CDR3 has 12 amino acids. Germline CDR1 is DFQATT and CDR2 is SNEGSKA (reference sequence). This CDR3 reads CSASANRKEQFF. In nucleotides, the CDR3 is TGCAGTGCTAGTGCGAACCGGAAGGAGCAGTTCTTC.

This clonotype was seen ten or more times. This chain connects TRBV6-2 or TRBV6-3 to TRBJ2-7, with 7 bases fitting TRBD2. Trimming at V came to 0 bases and at J to 6 bases, leaving 2 bases not matched to a gene. Germline CDR1 is MNHEY and CDR2 is SVGEGT. This CDR3 comprises 13 residues. The DNA for the CDR3 is TGTGCCAGCAGTTACTCGGGAGGGTTCGAGCAGTACTTC. Translating it yields CASSYSGGFEQYF.

This clonotype was detected only a few times. V and J are TRBV18 and TRBJ2-1, with 14 nucleotides matching TRBD2. V trimming: 3 bases; J trimming: 4 bases; junction bases outside the gene matches: 2. Germline V gene lookup returns CDR1 KGHSH and CDR2 LQKENI. This CDR3 contains 16 residues. CDR3 loop: CASSPGLAGEYNEQFF. Here the CDR3 DNA reads TGTGCCAGCTCACCGGGACTAGCGGGGGAGTACAATGAGCAGTTCTTC.

This clonotype was seen many times. This chain joins TRBV7-9 and TRBJ2-5, with D possibly TRBD1 on 5 matching bases. The CDR3 runs to 13 residues. V dropped 8 bases and J dropped 7 bases, with 17 bases sitting between them. Germline assignment: CDR1 SEHNR and CDR2 FQNEAQ (reference sequence). The CDR3 coding sequence is TGTGCCAGCGGATCCAGGGTCTGGCCGACCCAGTACTTC. Its protein product is CASGSRVWPTQYF.

This clonotype has ten or more counts. The J gene is TRBJ2-5, the V gene TRBV28; D is ambiguous. V lost 4 bases, J lost 4 bases, and 10 bases lay in between. There are 13 residues in the CDR3. The germline V gene has CDR1 MDHEN and CDR2 SYDVKM. CDR3 in DNA: TGTGCCAGCAGTTCCCGGGTTCTAGAGACCCAGTACTTC. It specifies CASSSRVLETQYF. Complete variable domain (other parts from reference TRBV28 and TRBJ2-5): DVKVTQSSRYLVKRTGEKVFLECVQDMDHENMFWYRQDPGLGLRLIYFSYDVKMKEKGDIPEGYSVSREKKERFSLILESASTNQTSMYLCASSSRVLETQYFGPGTRLLVL.

This clonotype was seen at least ten times. This sequence joins TRBV18 and TRBJ1-1; D remains unclear. CDR1 and CDR2 from the germline V gene are KGHSH and LQKENI. This CDR3 is built from 13 residues. V was cut by 4 bases and J by 6 bases, with 12 bases left in between. The CDR3 spells CASSLGRLPEAFF. CDR3 in DNA: TGTGCCAGCTCACTCGGACGGCTCCCTGAAGCTTTCTTT.

The gene calls are TRBV12-3 or TRBV12-4 and TRBJ2-3, with 8 nucleotides matching TRBD2. CDR3 length equals 14 residues. Trimming cost V 6 bases and J 6 bases; bases outside gene matches: 8. CDR3 protein: CASRTSRGGDTQYF. CDR3 sequence (DNA): TGTGCCAGCAGGACTAGCCGGGGGGGCGATACGCAGTATTTT.

This clonotype was picked up a small number of times. The chain joins TRBV11-1 to TRBJ2-5; tentatively, D is TRBD2 (5 bases). The ends were cut back, 3 bases at V and 2 bases at J, with 10 bases in the middle. The CDR3 is 14 amino acids. CDR1 SGHAT and CDR2 FQDESV come from the germline V gene (reference sequence). The CDR3 coding sequence is TGTGCCAGCAGCTTCTTAGCGACACAAGAGACCCAGTACTTC. As protein: CASSFLATQETQYF.

In its sample, this clonotype was seen many times. The genes are TRBV20-1 and TRBJ2-1; 7 bases are shared with TRBD1. Germline lookup yields CDR1 DFQATT and CDR2 SNEGSKA (reference sequence). V dropped 2 bases and J dropped 4; count of bases not matched to a gene: 5. The CDR3 is 14 amino acids. CDR3 coding DNA: TGCAGTGCTAGACACCGGGACAGTTACAATGAGCAGTTCTTC. It is translated as CSARHRDSYNEQFF.

The chain joins TRBV6-5 to TRBJ2-1; D gene unclear. V lost 2 bases, J lost 0 bases, and 8 bases lay in between. CDR1 MNHEY and CDR2 SVGAGI come from the germline V gene. This CDR3 has 15 residues. As DNA, the CDR3 is TGTGCCAGCAGTTACGACGTCAGCTCCTACAATGAGCAGTTCTTC. Translating gives CASSYDVSSYNEQFF.

This clonotype was detected many times. The V and J genes are TRBV29-1 and TRBJ2-7, with unresolved D. Trimming took off 0 bases at V and 3 bases at J, with 6 bases between the two ends. The CDR3 extends over 12 amino acids. Per germline, CDR1 SQVTM and CDR2 ANQGSEA. For the CDR3, the DNA is TGCAGCGTTGAAGAGGGCTTCTACGAGCAGTACTTC. Its translation: CSVEEGFYEQYF.

This clonotype was counted ten times or more. The junction departs from the called germline gene at one end, perhaps through a read error. The rearrangement uses TRBV11-2 and TRBJ2-4; 9 positions agree with TRBD2. Looked up from germline, CDR1 is SGHAT and CDR2 is FQNNGV. The CDR3 extends over 14 amino acids. CDR3 sequence: CASSLDQGGTSMDF. CDR3 nucleotides: TGTGCCAGCAGCTTAGATCAAGGGGGGACTAGCATGGACTTC.

V usage is TRBV5-1 and J usage is TRBJ2-7; D tentatively fits TRBD1 or TRBD2 (5 bases each). V was clipped by 0 bases and J by 6 bases, with 10 bases between them. The CDR3 has 13 amino acids. Per germline, CDR1 SGHRS and CDR2 YFSETQ. CDR3 in DNA: TGCGCCAGCAGCTTGGATTTGAGGGGCGAGCAGTACTTC. It yields the protein CASSLDLRGEQYF.

At least ten counts were recorded for this clonotype. J is TRBJ1-1 and V is TRBV11-2, with D hard to call. This CDR3 has 14 residues. Germline lookup yields CDR1 SGHAT and CDR2 FQNNGV. Trimming cost V 5 bases and J 1 base, with 11 bases left between them. The CDR3 nucleotides are TGTGCCAGCAGCCGACGAGGGCGGAACACTGAAGCTTTCTTT. This gives the protein CASSRRGRNTEAFF.

The chain recombines TRBV5-1 with TRBJ2-1; possibly TRBD2 for D (6 bases). The CDR3 spans 16 residues. CDR1 is SGHRS, CDR2 YFSETQ, per germline. V lost 1 base and J lost 10, with 21 bases in between. CDR3 coding DNA: TGCGCCAGCAGCTTGTGGCCTCGTGAGGGGCTAGCGGAGCAGTTCTTC. It is translated as CASSLWPREGLAEQFF.

The CDR3 DNA reads as TGCAGTGCTAGAGATCTTTTAACCCGGTTGGCTGAAGCTTTCTTT. As protein: CSARDLLTRLAEAFF. The V call is TRBV20-1, the J call TRBJ1-1; D uncertain. This CDR3 has 15 residues. Germline-derived CDR1 and CDR2 are DFQATT and SNEGSKA (reference sequence). V was pared by 0 bases and J by 6 bases, with 17 bases between.